This entry describes one T cell receptor (beta chain). Its antigen is not identified. It was with 60 Vbeta and 13 Jbeta primers that the PCR ran. Profiled with immunoSEQ multiplex PCR; TCRdb holds only in-frame clones, not every one. The sample consists of 97,000 or so clones, around 63% of them appearing once. This sample was included in a study of cytomegalovirus exposure and HLA in healthy donors. The study, taken as a whole, reports: Researchers catalogued under 200 TCR beta chains as cytomegalovirus-associated. Solely CMV serostatus was available to characterize immune exposure. After further analysis at a later stage, 16,951 TCR beta sequences were associated with HLA alleles at 0.05 false discovery rate. Productive status was seen about 90% or about 30% of the time for most TCR beta V segments in an earlier analysis.

From germline, CDR1 is SGDLS and CDR2 YYNGEE. J gave up 2 bases and V 4 bases, and 8 bases lay outside the gene matches. CDR3 length: 17 amino acids. The V and J genes are TRBV9 and TRBJ2-7; 14 positions match TRBD2. Sequencing input: PBMCs. The TCR sequence derives from a human donor in good health. DNA of the CDR3: TGTGCCAGCAGCCCGGGACTAGCGGGAGAGGTCCCCTACGAGCAGTACTTC. Its translation: CASSPGLAGEVPYEQYF. Supplemented by reference TRBV9 and TRBJ2-7, the full variable domain reads DSGVTQTPKHLITATGQRVTLRCSPRSGDLSVYWYQQSLDQGLQFLIQYYNGEERAKGNILERFSAQQFPDLHSELNLSSLELGDSALYFCASSPGLAGEVPYEQYFGPGTRLTVT.